Described below is a single TCR beta chain sequence and its context. Its antigen is not known. Unique molecular identifiers tagged the TCR beta cDNA libraries. TCRdb re-called the PCR reads through MiXCR, storing one row per CDR3 protein. Among roughly 540,000 distinct CDR3 sequences listed, around 34% were seen once. These data originate in a study of post-analysis software for immune sequencing data. On the study more broadly: Courses of disease covered relapsing-remitting, secondary progressive and progressive-relapsing multiple sclerosis. Study conclusions and caveats: Samples from a shared batch, those prepared together, strongly co-clustered by F measure. People with multiple sclerosis had a significantly lower normalized Chao1 diversity than controls did. With TRBV5-6, TRBV5-1 and TRBV20-1 included, about five TRBV segments were more frequent in patients than in controls.

This CDR3 is 11 amino acids long. Trimming took 6 bases from V and 6 from J, leaving 8 bases between them. This TCR was sampled from a girl aged 2-17 years with multiple sclerosis. The material sequenced was blood. This sequence joins TRBV12-3 or TRBV12-4 and TRBJ1-2; possibly TRBD1 for D (5 bases). CDR3 in amino acids: CASSVGDGYTF. CDR3 DNA sequence: TGTGCCAGCAGCGTAGGGGATGGCTACACCTTC.